This T cell receptor (beta chain) was recovered during a study of blood T cells in healthy people across ages. Whole-study results and caveats: Shifts in expanded clonotypes may have been confounded by donor CMV status, which was unknown. Naive and antigen-experienced cells were not separated, limiting conclusive comparison.

Peripheral blood, around 10 milliliters per donor, was collected. The CDR3 is made up of 14 amino acids. Trimming took off 0 bases at V and 3 bases at J, with 8 bases between the two ends. Germline CDR1 MNHEY, CDR2 SMNVEV (reference sequence). Primed by a sample-barcoded 5' primer and a J-beta primer mix, a second PCR proceeded for about 6 to 11 cycles. One entry per CDR3 protein, called by TCRdb with MiXCR from the 5' RACE reads. The top ten hold roughly 8% of the sample, which has about 1.7 million distinct CDR3 sequences, about 28% seen once. This clonotype was seen many times. No antigen is known for it.

The chain combines TRBV27 with TRBJ1-2, with D possibly being TRBD1 (6 bases). Sample: blood. This clonotype was obtained from a woman aged 25 to 39 in good health. The CDR3 DNA is TGTGCCAGCAGTTTATCGGCAGGGGACTATGGCTACACCTTC. It encodes CASSLSAGDYGYTF.